These T cell receptor beta chains were read from a single sample in a study of blood T cell repertoires in COVID-19. The method was immunoSEQ multiplex PCR; TCRdb's version includes in-frame clones alone and lacks a portion of them. The sample lists 120,000 to 150,000 clones; 87% were seen once. Sequenced input: peripheral blood. Receptor source: a woman aged 50 to 60 with acute or convalescent COVID-19. Each CDR3 is given with its conserved first and last residue. D genes are given only for firm matches. Rows give clone size only sometimes, using once, few, many, or a class for an expanded clone.

V	D	J	size	CDR3	DNA
TRBV19	-	TRBJ1-2	-	CAIRRTGNYGYTF	TGTGCCATCCGGAGGACCGGCAACTATGGCTACACCTTC
TRBV6-4	TRBD1	TRBJ2-7	-	CASSEITGRGSWYEQYF	TGTGCCAGCAGTGAGATAACCGGCAGGGGGTCGTGGTACGAGCAGTACTTC
TRBV7-3	TRBD1	TRBJ1-2	few	CASSLVTGEAYGYTF	TGTGCCAGCAGCTTAGTCACAGGGGAGGCGTATGGCTACACCTTC
TRBV7-9	TRBD1	TRBJ2-7	-	CASSPQGGSYEQYF	TGTGCCAGCAGTCCACAGGGGGGCTCCTACGAGCAGTACTTC
TRBV2	TRBD1	TRBJ1-1	-	CASSERTGVMNTEAFF	TGTGCCAGCAGTGAGAGGACAGGGGTCATGAACACTGAAGCTTTCTTT
TRBV5-8	TRBD2	TRBJ2-3	-	CASSPSGGEGDDTQYF	TGTGCCAGCAGCCCATCCGGGGGGGAAGGGGATGATACGCAGTATTTT
TRBV30	-	TRBJ1-1	-	CAWSAGIGTEAFF	TGTGCCTGGAGTGCCGGGATTGGAACTGAAGCTTTCTTT
TRBV30	-	TRBJ1-1	-	CACEPNRAHEAFF	TGTGCCTGCGAGCCTAACAGGGCCCATGAAGCTTTCTTT
TRBV27	TRBD2	TRBJ2-1	-	CASSLSSSGVYNEQFF	TGTGCCAGCAGTTTATCCTCCAGCGGGGTATACAATGAGCAGTTCTTC
TRBV4-1	-	TRBJ1-5	-	CASSQGLPRSQPQHF	TGCGCCAGCAGCCAAGGTTTACCGAGAAGTCAGCCCCAGCATTTT
TRBV11-2	TRBD1	TRBJ2-7	-	CASSETGHYEQYF	TGTGCCAGCAGCGAGACAGGGCATTACGAGCAGTACTTC
TRBV24-1	-	TRBJ1-1	-	CATQKGEEDTEAFF	TGTGCCACCCAGAAGGGGGAAGAGGACACTGAAGCTTTCTTT
TRBV6-5	-	TRBJ1-5	-	CASSVGYGSNQPQHF	TGTGCCAGCAGCGTCGGGTACGGTAGCAATCAGCCCCAGCATTTT
TRBV7-2	TRBD1	TRBJ1-4	-	CASSGDRGPIATNEKLFF	TGTGCCAGCAGCGGGGACAGGGGGCCCATAGCAACTAATGAAAAACTGTTTTTT
TRBV5-4	-	TRBJ1-4	-	CASSLAGTKEEKLFF	TGTGCCAGCAGCTTGGCCGGGACAAAAGAGGAGAAACTGTTTTTT
TRBV30	-	TRBJ1-2	-	CAWRGGNSYTF	TGTGCCTGGAGGGGGGGGAATAGCTACACCTTC
TRBV5-1	TRBD1	TRBJ2-1	-	CASSPGTGRGEQFF	TGCGCCAGCAGCCCCGGGACAGGGAGGGGTGAGCAGTTCTTC
TRBV11-3	TRBD1	TRBJ2-1	-	CASSLRAGGWNEQFF	TGTGCCAGCAGCTTAAGGGCAGGGGGCTGGAATGAGCAGTTCTTC
TRBV7-3	TRBD1	TRBJ2-1	-	CASSINRGLRDEQFF	TGTGCCAGCAGCATCAACAGGGGGCTGAGGGATGAGCAGTTCTTC
TRBV6-5	-	TRBJ2-2	few	CASTRGGTGELFF	TGTGCCAGCACCAGGGGTGGCACCGGGGAGCTGTTTTTT
TRBV27	TRBD1	TRBJ1-5	-	CASSPMSAGTGDQPQHF	TGTGCCAGCAGTCCTATGTCCGCCGGGACAGGGGATCAGCCCCAGCATTTT
TRBV13	-	TRBJ1-2	-	CASSRTVLNYGYTF	TGTGCCAGCAGCAGGACAGTTCTTAACTATGGCTACACCTTC
TRBV5-1	-	TRBJ2-3	-	CASSLEVSGSTDTQYF	TGCGCCAGCAGCTTGGAGGTTAGCGGTAGCACAGATACGCAGTATTTT
TRBV6-2/TRBV6-3	-	TRBJ1-6	-	CASSYSHSSYNSPLHF	TGTGCCAGCAGTTACTCGCACAGCTCCTATAATTCACCCCTCCACTTT
TRBV12-5	TRBD2	TRBJ2-1	-	CASGLPGTSGWGSYNEQFF	TGTGCTAGTGGTTTGCCCGGGACTAGCGGATGGGGCTCCTACAATGAGCAGTTCTTC
TRBV10-2	TRBD1	TRBJ2-7	-	CASGVDRDSYEQYF	TGCGCCAGCGGAGTGGACAGGGATTCCTACGAGCAGTACTTC
TRBV5-4	-	TRBJ2-1	-	CASSLQGTNEQFF	TGTGCCAGCAGCTTACAGGGTACGAATGAGCAGTTCTTC
TRBV4-1	-	TRBJ1-4	-	CASSQVGRTNEKLFF	TGCGCCAGCAGCCAAGTCGGCAGGACTAATGAAAAACTGTTTTTT
TRBV28	-	TRBJ1-5	few	CASSQLRAGGNQPQHF	TGTGCCAGCAGTCAACTCCGGGCAGGGGGCAATCAGCCCCAGCATTTT
TRBV5-5	-	TRBJ1-1	-	CASSFSSGAGTEAFF	TGTGCCAGCAGCTTTTCTTCAGGGGCAGGAACTGAAGCTTTCTTT
TRBV5-1	TRBD1	TRBJ1-2	-	CASGQGPDGYTF	TGCGCCAGTGGACAGGGTCCCGATGGCTACACCTTC
TRBV30	-	TRBJ2-7	-	CACQDGSTYEQYF	TGTGCCTGCCAGGATGGGTCCACCTACGAGCAGTACTTC
TRBV19	TRBD1	TRBJ1-2	once	CASSTRDRAGGYTF	TGTGCCAGTAGTACCCGGGACAGGGCTGGCGGCTACACCTTC
TRBV5-1	TRBD1	TRBJ1-2	-	CASSLQQGKAYGYTF	TGCGCCAGCAGTCTACAACAGGGGAAGGCGTATGGCTACACCTTC
TRBV27	-	TRBJ1-1	once	CASSPSGGMSTEAFF	TGTGCCAGCAGTCCGTCCGGGGGGATGTCGACTGAAGCTTTCTTT
TRBV4-1	-	TRBJ1-1	-	CASRQNGATGTWATEAFF	TGCGCCAGTCGCCAAAACGGAGCCACAGGGACCTGGGCCACTGAAGCTTTCTTT
TRBV14	-	TRBJ2-3	-	CASSQGPRGTDTQYF	TGTGCCAGCAGCCAAGGCCCGAGGGGCACAGATACGCAGTATTTT
TRBV5-6	TRBD2	TRBJ2-3	-	CASSYRTSGGGRDTQYF	TGTGCCAGCAGCTATCGGACTAGCGGGGGGGGCCGGGATACGCAGTATTTT
TRBV19	-	TRBJ2-1	-	CATSRGSSYNEQFF	TGTGCCACATCCCGAGGGAGCTCCTACAATGAGCAGTTCTTC
TRBV10-3	-	TRBJ2-7	-	CAIRLGQSYEQYF	TGTGCCATCAGGCTCGGACAGTCCTACGAGCAGTACTTC
TRBV6-6	TRBD1	TRBJ2-1	once	CASRMTGDDEQFF	TGTGCCAGCAGGATGACAGGGGATGATGAGCAGTTCTTC
TRBV2	-	TRBJ1-1	-	CASRDQGYTEAFF	TGTGCCAGCAGGGACCAGGGGTACACTGAAGCTTTCTTT
TRBV18	TRBD1	TRBJ2-7	-	CASSRQPDRDYEQYF	TGTGCCAGCTCACGACAACCGGACAGGGACTACGAGCAGTACTTC
TRBV7-9	-	TRBJ1-1	-	CASRPRGGGTEAFF	TGTGCCAGCAGACCCAGGGGAGGGGGCACTGAAGCTTTCTTT
TRBV27	-	TRBJ1-4	-	CASSKMDSSREKLFF	TGTGCCAGCAGTAAGATGGACAGTTCCCGGGAAAAACTGTTTTTT
TRBV30	TRBD2	TRBJ2-3	-	CAWRLAGPTDTQYF	TGTGCCTGGAGACTAGCGGGCCCCACAGATACGCAGTATTTT
TRBV3-1/TRBV3-2	TRBD2	TRBJ2-2	once	CASSLSYLAGLNTGELFF	TGTGCCAGCAGCCTCTCCTACCTAGCGGGACTAAACACCGGGGAGCTGTTTTTT